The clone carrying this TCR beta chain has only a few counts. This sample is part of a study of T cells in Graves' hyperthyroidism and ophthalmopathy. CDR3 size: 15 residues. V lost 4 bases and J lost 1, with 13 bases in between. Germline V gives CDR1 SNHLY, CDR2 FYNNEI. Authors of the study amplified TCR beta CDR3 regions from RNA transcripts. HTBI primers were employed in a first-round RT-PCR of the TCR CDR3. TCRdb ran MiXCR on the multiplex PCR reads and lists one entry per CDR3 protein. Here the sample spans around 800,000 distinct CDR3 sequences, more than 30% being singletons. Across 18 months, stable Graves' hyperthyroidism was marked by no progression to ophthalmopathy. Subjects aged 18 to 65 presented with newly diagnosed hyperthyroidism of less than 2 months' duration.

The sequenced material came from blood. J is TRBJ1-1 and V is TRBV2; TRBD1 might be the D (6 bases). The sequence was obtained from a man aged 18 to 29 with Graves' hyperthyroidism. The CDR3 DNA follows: TGTGCCAGCAGTGCAGGGGCGCTTGGGAACACTGAAGCTTTCTTT. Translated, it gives CASSAGALGNTEAFF.